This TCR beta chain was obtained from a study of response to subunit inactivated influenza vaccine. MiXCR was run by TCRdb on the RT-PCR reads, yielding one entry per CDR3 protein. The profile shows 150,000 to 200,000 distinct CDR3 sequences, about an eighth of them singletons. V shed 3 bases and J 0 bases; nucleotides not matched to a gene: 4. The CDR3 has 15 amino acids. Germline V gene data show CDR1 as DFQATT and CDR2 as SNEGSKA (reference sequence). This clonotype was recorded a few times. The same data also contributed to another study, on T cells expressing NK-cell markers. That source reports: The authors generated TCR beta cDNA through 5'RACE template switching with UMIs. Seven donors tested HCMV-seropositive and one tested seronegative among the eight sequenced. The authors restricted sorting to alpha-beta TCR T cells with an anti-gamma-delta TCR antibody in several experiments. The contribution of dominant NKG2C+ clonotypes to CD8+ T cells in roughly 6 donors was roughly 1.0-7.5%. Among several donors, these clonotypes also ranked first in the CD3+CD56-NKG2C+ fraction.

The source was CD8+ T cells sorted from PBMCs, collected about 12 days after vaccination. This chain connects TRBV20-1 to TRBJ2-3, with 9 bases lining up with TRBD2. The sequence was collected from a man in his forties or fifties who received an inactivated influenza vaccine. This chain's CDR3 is CSASPLAGSTDTQYF. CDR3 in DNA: TGCAGTGCTAGTCCCCTAGCGGGGAGCACAGATACGCAGTATTTT.